One and the same sample provided the 27 T cell receptor beta chains below, sequenced in a study of cytomegalovirus exposure and HLA in healthy donors listed by TCRdb under 2017. The method behind the library was the immunoSEQ multiplex PCR assay. Sourced from immuneACCESS, this table was stored by TCRdb with only in-frame sequences that have V and J called. A share of the clones is absent; for the studies checked, an unresolved V gene accounts for under half, and the remainder has no known explanation. For this sample there are more than 55,000 clones; 96% appear just once. In total, the top ten clones hold 0.9% of the sample. The specimen was PBMCs. These receptors were obtained from a man younger than 35 in good health and CMV-seronegative.

This chain joins TRBV12-5 and TRBJ2-3; possibly TRBD2 for D (6 bases). The germline V and J ends were trimmed by 5 bases and 2 bases, with 14 bases remaining between them. CDR1 and CDR2 from the germline V gene are LGHNT and FRNRAP. The CDR3 contains 15 residues. The chain's CDR3 is CASGGRERSTDTQYF. In DNA form, the CDR3 reads TGTGCTAGTGGTGGACGGGAGCGATCCACAGATACGCAGTATTTT.

The chain has TRBV6-1 and TRBJ2-2; 10 nucleotides align to TRBD1. CDR3 size: 14 residues. CDR1 is MNHNS, CDR2 SASEGT, per germline. J gave up 3 bases and V 6 bases, and 1 base lay outside the gene matches. CDR3 DNA: TGTGCCAGCAGAGGGACAGGGGACACCGGGGAGCTGTTTTTT. As protein: CASRGTGDTGELFF.

This clone appeared a single time. V and J are TRBV5-4 and TRBJ2-3; TRBD2 matches 13 bases. This CDR3 region has 18 residues. After removal of 3 bases from V and 6 bases from J, the junction contained 13 bases not matched to a gene. The germline gives CDR1 SGHNT, CDR2 YYREEE (reference sequence). The CDR3 sequence is CASSSLAWTSGSKDTQYF. CDR3 nucleotides: TGTGCCAGCAGCTCGCTCGCATGGACTAGCGGGAGTAAGGATACGCAGTATTTT.

The chain couples TRBV10-3 to TRBJ2-7; tentatively, D is TRBD2 (5 bases). Germline V gene sequence: CDR1 ENHRY, CDR2 SYGVKD. The CDR3 extends over 16 amino acids. V lost 1 base to trimming and J lost 0 bases, with 13 bases between them. This chain's CDR3 is CAISELGGTSSYEQYF. CDR3 DNA: TGTGCCATCAGTGAGTTAGGAGGTACATCCTCCTACGAGCAGTACTTC.

J is TRBJ2-1 and V is TRBV18; perhaps TRBD1 as D (6 bases). CDR3 length equals 12 residues. Deletions cut 4 bases from V and 6 bases from J, with 7 bases between. Germline V gene data show CDR1 as KGHSH and CDR2 as LQKENI. The CDR3 is CASSRQVNEQFF. DNA of the CDR3: TGTGCCAGCTCACGACAGGTCAATGAGCAGTTCTTC.

The gene calls are TRBV18 and TRBJ1-2; 7 bases align to TRBD1. From germline, CDR1 is KGHSH and CDR2 LQKENI. V shed 0 bases, J shed 2 bases, and the junction held 3 bases outside the gene matches. The CDR3 is 15 residues long. The CDR3 DNA is TGTGCCAGCTCACCACCAGGGGGCGGAAACTATGGCTACACCTTC. It is translated as CASSPPGGGNYGYTF.

This chain uses TRBV6-1 with TRBJ1-5; D perhaps matches TRBD1 (6 bases). The V end lost 2 bases, the J end lost 6 bases, and 11 bases lay between the germline ends. Germline V CDR1 and CDR2: MNHNS, SASEGT. This CDR3 region has 14 residues. CDR3: CASSERGQGQPQHF. CDR3 bases: TGTGCCAGCAGTGAACGGGGACAAGGTCAGCCCCAGCATTTT.

The genes are TRBV10-2 and TRBJ2-1; possibly TRBD2 for D (5 bases). With 5 bases removed from V and 4 bases from J, the gap between germline ends came to 9 bases. The CDR3 is made up of 13 amino acids. CDR1 WSHSY and CDR2 SAAADI come from the germline V gene. The CDR3 DNA sequence: TGCGCCAGCAGTATTAGCGTGTACAATGAGCAGTTCTTC. Translating it yields CASSISVYNEQFF.

The genes are TRBV7-6 and TRBJ2-7; 7 bases align to TRBD2. This CDR3 comprises 14 residues. Germline trimming cut 5 bases from V and 2 bases from J; bases unmatched to any gene: 6. Germline lookup yields CDR1 SGHVS and CDR2 FNYEAQ. CDR3 region: CASSPSGSTYEQYF. The CDR3 DNA reads TGTGCCAGCAGCCCTAGCGGAAGCACCTACGAGCAGTACTTC.

This rearrangement joins TRBV21-1 to TRBJ1-2. TRBV21-1 is annotated as a pseudogene. CDR3 length equals 14 residues. The CDR3 is CASTKLAGGYGYTF. The CDR3, as DNA: TGTGCCAGCACCAAACTAGCGGGAGGATATGGCTACACCTTC.

The rearrangement links TRBV5-6 to TRBJ2-5; 10 bases map to TRBD2. Germline CDR1 is SGHDT and CDR2 is YYEEEE. The CDR3 is made up of 16 amino acids. V shed 3 bases, J shed 0 bases, and the junction held 5 bases outside the gene matches. The CDR3 reads CASSSPSGRDQETQYF. CDR3 nucleotides: TGTGCCAGCAGCTCCCCTAGCGGGAGAGACCAAGAGACCCAGTACTTC.

The CDR3 DNA sequence: TGTGCCAGTAAAGAGGGAGCAAGAGATACGCAGTATTTT. Its translation is CASKEGARDTQYF. This chain uses TRBV19 with TRBJ2-3; D is possibly TRBD2 (5 bases). Per the germline V gene, CDR1 is LNHDA and CDR2 is SQIVND (reference sequence). This CDR3 spans 13 amino acids. Trimming stripped 7 bases from V and 5 bases from J, with 13 bases between. The complete variable domain, with remaining parts taken from reference TRBV19 and TRBJ2-3, reads DGGITQSPKYLFRKEGQNVTLSCEQNLNHDAMYWYRQDPGQGLRLIYYSQIVNDFQKGDIAEGYSVSREKKESFPLTVTSAQKNPTAFYLCASKEGARDTQYFGPGTRLTVL.

J is TRBJ1-5 and V is TRBV28; possibly TRBD1 for D (5 bases). This CDR3 is built from 15 residues. CDR1 and CDR2 from the germline V gene are MDHEN and SYDVKM. The V and J ends lost 10 bases and 2 bases respectively, with 18 bases between them. CDR3 loop: CAIQGVRGGNQPQHF. In DNA, the CDR3 is TGTGCCATCCAAGGAGTAAGGGGCGGCAATCAGCCCCAGCATTTT.

The chain joins TRBV2 to TRBJ2-3, with D perhaps TRBD1 (5 bases). Trimming pared 4 bases from V and 4 bases from J, leaving 18 bases between. The CDR3 is 16 amino acids. Germline V gene data show CDR1 as SNHLY and CDR2 as FYNNEI. The CDR3 nucleotides are TGTGCCAGCAGTGGTAAGACAGTACTAAACGCAGATACGCAGTATTTT. It yields the protein CASSGKTVLNADTQYF.

The rearrangement joins TRBV28 to TRBJ2-1; TRBD2 matches at 10 bases. Germline trimming cut 4 bases from V and 8 bases from J; bases unmatched to any gene: 2. Germline CDR1 MDHEN, CDR2 SYDVKM. This CDR3 is 13 amino acids long. The CDR3 loop is CASSSLAGDEQFF. CDR3 coding DNA: TGTGCCAGCAGTTCCCTAGCGGGAGATGAGCAGTTCTTC.

This sequence joins TRBV5-1 and TRBJ2-1, with TRBD2 identical over 7 bases. The germline V gene has CDR1 SGHRS and CDR2 YFSETQ. The trim removed 5 bases at V and 5 bases at J, leaving 16 bases unmatched. The CDR3 runs 17 residues. The CDR3 nucleotides are TGCGCCAGCAGGTGGCTCGACGGGGGGAGAGGGGACAATGAGCAGTTCTTC. It is translated as CASRWLDGGRGDNEQFF.

V usage is TRBV11-3 and J usage is TRBJ2-1; TRBD2 agrees at 8 bases. V trimming: 5 bases; J trimming: 0 bases; junction bases outside the gene matches: 6. Per germline, CDR1 SGHNT and CDR2 YENEEA. The CDR3 has 16 amino acids. Here the CDR3 reads CASSPGGGSSYNEQFF. The CDR3 DNA follows: TGTGCCAGCAGCCCCGGGGGGGGGAGCTCCTACAATGAGCAGTTCTTC.

This clone was detected only once. The chain couples TRBV19 to TRBJ2-7; 11 bases are a match to TRBD2. This CDR3 region has 15 residues. V dropped 8 bases and J dropped 6; count of bases not matched to a gene: 12. CDR1 and CDR2 from the germline V gene are LNHDA and SQIVND (reference sequence). The CDR3 region has the DNA TGTGCCAGTGCCGTTAGCGGGAGGGGAGAATTCGAGCAGTACTTC. Residues: CASAVSGRGEFEQYF.

This chain connects TRBV4-3 to TRBJ2-3; 16 bases fit TRBD2. This CDR3 is 19 amino acids long. CDR1 and CDR2 (germline): LGHNA, YSLEER. J gave up 0 bases and V 5 bases, and 8 bases lay outside the gene matches. This CDR3 reads CASSTPGLAGGESTDTQYF. The CDR3 DNA reads TGCGCCAGCAGCACACCGGGACTAGCGGGAGGGGAAAGCACAGATACGCAGTATTTT.

This CDR3 is CASRLSGDTQYF. DNA of the CDR3: TGTGCCAGTAGGTTGTCCGGGGATACGCAGTATTTT. The J gene is TRBJ2-3, the V gene TRBV19; D not certain. The CDR3 runs 12 residues. Between the trimmed V and J ends, which lost 6 bases and 6 bases, there was a span of 10 bases. CDR1 LNHDA and CDR2 SQIVND come from the germline V gene (reference sequence).

The chain joins TRBV28 to TRBJ2-7, with D unclear. CDR3 length: 12 residues. Per the germline V gene, CDR1 is MDHEN and CDR2 is SYDVKM. The V and J ends lost 6 bases and 4 bases respectively, with 10 bases between them. The CDR3 spells CASRLGAYEQYF. The CDR3 coding sequence is TGTGCCAGCAGGCTAGGAGCGTACGAGCAGTACTTC.

This chain connects TRBV19 to TRBJ1-5; D perhaps matches TRBD1 (6 bases). The germline V gene has CDR1 LNHDA and CDR2 SQIVND (reference sequence). CDR3 length: 15 residues. V was clipped by 6 bases and J by 1 base, with 13 bases between them. The CDR3 nucleotides read TGTGCCAGTAGCAACAGGGTAGCAAGCAATCAGCCCCAGCATTTT. It encodes CASSNRVASNQPQHF.

The chain is built from TRBV28 and TRBJ2-4; D unclear. There are 16 residues in the CDR3. V was shortened by 5 bases and J by 1 base, with 15 bases between the two germline ends. Germline V gene lookup returns CDR1 MDHEN and CDR2 SYDVKM. CDR3 nucleotides: TGTGCCAGCAGTCCCGGTTCCTCGTTGGCCAAAAACATTCAGTACTTC. It is translated as CASSPGSSLAKNIQYF.

The rearrangement uses TRBV28 and TRBJ1-2; D is perhaps TRBD1 (6 bases). V shed 5 bases and J shed 8 bases, with 27 bases lying between them. The CDR3 has 17 residues. From germline, CDR1 is MDHEN and CDR2 SYDVKM. The CDR3 sequence is CASSTGGAGSVLGGYTF. The CDR3 nucleotides read TGTGCCAGCAGTACCGGGGGGGCAGGGAGTGTGTTGGGAGGCTACACCTTC.

The CDR3 loop reads CASSFQGLMDTEAFF. The CDR3 DNA is TGTGCCAGCAGCTTCCAGGGGCTGATGGACACTGAAGCTTTCTTT. The rearrangement uses TRBV11-2 and TRBJ1-1, with TRBD1 as a possible D gene (6 bases). The V gene's germline CDR1 is SGHAT and CDR2 FQNNGV. V shed 3 bases and J shed 3 bases, with 14 bases lying between them. The CDR3 length is 15 residues.

This chain links TRBV29-1 with TRBJ2-3; D might be TRBD1 (6 bases). Deletions cut 0 bases from V and 3 bases from J, with 10 bases between. The CDR3 consists of 14 residues. Germline loops: CDR1 SQVTM, CDR2 ANQGSEA. The DNA for the CDR3 is TGCAGCGTTGAAGATGTCCAGGGGACAGATACGCAGTATTTT. Its protein is CSVEDVQGTDTQYF.

The CDR3 is CASRSQGNTQYF. In nucleotides, the CDR3 is TGTGCCAGCAGGTCACAGGGAAATACGCAGTATTTT. This rearrangement joins TRBV7-9 to TRBJ2-3; D may be TRBD1 (6 bases). The CDR3 sequence is 12 residues long. Germline assignment: CDR1 SEHNR and CDR2 FQNEAQ (reference sequence). V lost 6 bases, J lost 7 bases, and 11 bases lay in between.